What follows are 8 T cell receptor beta chains derived from one specimen sequenced in a study of CD8+ T cells in alopecia areata. Extraction of RNA preceded its reverse transcription into cDNA, which served as the sequencing template. Some clones are missing from TCRdb's copy, which holds only in-frame ones; the method was immunoSEQ multiplex PCR. The sample includes 120,000 or so clones, around 50% of them seen just once. The material sequenced was NKG2D-low CD8+ T cells sorted from blood. The source is a human donor with alopecia areata.

In its sample, this clone was seen a few times. The chain links TRBV7-2 to TRBJ1-6; D might be TRBD1 (5 bases). Germline CDR1 is SGHTA and CDR2 is FQGNSA. V lost 4 bases to trimming and J lost 10 bases, with 11 bases between them. This CDR3 is built from 13 residues. Written as DNA, the CDR3 is TGTGCCAGCAGCTCCGGGGGGGGATCACCCCTCCACTTT. Protein sequence: CASSSGGGSPLHF.

The rearrangement links TRBV29-1 to TRBJ2-1, with D tentatively TRBD1 or TRBD2 (5 bases each). CDR1 is SQVTM and CDR2 is ANQGSEA in the germline V gene. The CDR3 sequence is 11 residues long. Between the trimmed V and J ends, which lost 5 bases and 11 bases, there was a span of 13 bases. The CDR3 nucleotides are TGCAGCGTTCTGGGACCGGGCCAGCAGTTCTTC. It specifies CSVLGPGQQFF.

V usage is TRBV9 and J usage is TRBJ1-1, with 7 bases aligning to TRBD1. Germline-derived CDR1 and CDR2 are SGDLS and YYNGEE. Trimming at V came to 1 base and at J to 8 bases, leaving 5 bases not matched to a gene. This CDR3 is built from 13 residues. The CDR3 sequence: CASSVTGAPEAFF. CDR3 sequence (DNA): TGTGCCAGCAGCGTAACAGGGGCCCCCGAAGCTTTCTTT.

This clone was seen only a few times. The chain links TRBV14 to TRBJ2-7; D gene ambiguous. The CDR3 runs to 11 residues. Looked up from germline, CDR1 is SGHDN and CDR2 is FVKESK. The V end was cut by 1 base, the J end by 2 bases, with 0 bases between. The CDR3 DNA is TGTGCCAGCAGCCAAGCCTACGAGCAGTACTTC. This translates into CASSQAYEQYF.

This chain uses TRBV27 with TRBJ2-5; possibly TRBD1 for D (5 bases). V gave up 4 bases and J gave up 2 bases, with 11 bases separating them. This CDR3 has 14 residues. Germline V lookup: CDR1 MNHEY, CDR2 SMNVEV (reference sequence). The CDR3 reads CASSSYRHQETQYF. The CDR3 nucleotides read TGTGCCAGCAGTTCCTACAGGCATCAAGAGACCCAGTACTTC.

This clone was found once. The rearrangement links TRBV6-1 to TRBJ1-1, with 8 bases identical to TRBD1. The CDR3 covers 14 residues. Germline CDR1 MNHNS, CDR2 SASEGT. J lost 9 bases, V lost 1 base, and 7 bases had no gene match. As DNA, the CDR3 is TGTGCCAGCAGTGAAGGACCGAGGACAGGGAAAGCTTTCTTT. Residues: CASSEGPRTGKAFF.

The chain joins TRBV29-1 to TRBJ2-7; TRBD1 aligns across 9 bases. Germline CDR1 SQVTM, CDR2 ANQGSEA. V gave up 7 bases and J gave up 6 bases; unmatched junction bases: 4. The CDR3 is made up of 11 amino acids. The CDR3 coding sequence is TGCAGCGGGAGGACAGGGGCCGAGCAGTACTTC. As protein: CSGRTGAEQYF.

The J gene is TRBJ2-2, the V gene TRBV29-1, with a weak D call TRBD2 (6 bases). Between the trimmed V and J ends, which lost 5 bases and 6 bases, there was a span of 16 bases. CDR1 is SQVTM and CDR2 is ANQGSEA in the germline V gene. This CDR3 has 14 amino acids. This CDR3 is CSVNGPGAPGELFF. The CDR3 nucleotides are TGCAGCGTTAACGGTCCGGGAGCACCCGGGGAGCTGTTTTTT.